This TCR beta chain appears in the sequencing data of a study of metastatic and nonmetastatic thyroid tumors. Study-level information: Repertoires from blood and tumor or nodule tissue of malignant and benign thyroid patients were compared.

Through MiXCR, TCRdb re-clonotyped the PCR reads. The data show a few thousand clones, 30% to 35% seen once. Thyroid surgery took place with no prior treatment in any patient. This clone is hyperexpanded by share. Its specificity is unknown. Study-wide findings and caveats: In blood and tumor, TCR beta diversity was reportedly significantly higher in malignant thyroid tumors than in benign nodules.

V lost 5 bases to trimming and J lost 0 bases, with 7 bases between them. There are 13 residues in the CDR3. The germline V gene has CDR1 MNHNS and CDR2 SASEGT. Sequencing was carried out using adjacent normal tissue. This chain joins TRBV6-1 and TRBJ1-2; no definite D call. The clonotype comes from a female donor with papillary thyroid cancer or a benign thyroid nodule (not recorded which). Some clones in this sample may be carry-over from other donors' samples. CDR3 DNA sequence: TGTGCCAGCAGTCCAGGAGCTAACTATGGCTACACCTTC. Protein sequence: CASSPGANYGYTF.